One and the same sample provided the 10 T cell receptor beta chains below, sequenced in a study of blood T cell repertoires in COVID-19. Profiled with immunoSEQ multiplex PCR; TCRdb holds only in-frame clones, not every one. Of 250,000 or so clones listed, about 85% are singletons. Sample: peripheral blood. These receptor sequences come from a young man with active or convalescent COVID-19.

V is TRBV30 and J is TRBJ1-1; TRBD1 is a possible D gene (5 bases). This CDR3 has 15 amino acids. V was pared by 3 bases and J by 8 bases, with 22 bases between. Germline CDR1 reads GTSNPN; CDR2 reads SVGIG (reference sequence). CDR3 residues: CAWRPKPQGRSEAFF. The CDR3 DNA reads as TGTGCCTGGAGACCAAAACCTCAGGGTAGGTCGGAAGCTTTCTTT.

CDR3 residues: CSVGQGVGGYTF. CDR3 sequence (DNA): TGCAGCGTCGGACAGGGAGTGGGTGGCTACACCTTC. V usage is TRBV29-1 and J usage is TRBJ1-2, with 8 bases aligning to TRBD1. The junction had 7 bases not matched to a gene; V was cut back by 6 bases and J by 7 bases. The CDR3 covers 12 residues. Germline loops: CDR1 SQVTM, CDR2 ANQGSEA.

The genes are TRBV6-5 and TRBJ1-2; 7 bases align to TRBD1. Looked up from germline, CDR1 is MNHEY and CDR2 is SVGAGI. The CDR3 consists of 14 residues. The V gene end was trimmed by 5 bases and the J gene end by 4 bases; junction bases not matched to a gene: 7. CDR3 DNA sequence: TGTGCCAGCAGTCGGGACAGCCCGTCCTATGGCTACACCTTC. Translating it yields CASSRDSPSYGYTF.

This clone was detected a few times. This chain connects TRBV28 to TRBJ2-7; D ambiguous. Germline loops: CDR1 MDHEN, CDR2 SYDVKM. V gave up 3 bases and J gave up 6 bases, with 15 bases separating them. CDR3 length: 14 amino acids. CDR3 sequence reads: CASSFRRSPSEQYF. CDR3 in DNA: TGTGCCAGCAGTTTTAGGCGGTCCCCAAGCGAGCAGTACTTC.

The genes are TRBV19 and TRBJ2-6, with TRBD1 identical over 10 bases. The length of the CDR3 is 18 residues. J gave up 1 base and V 5 bases, and 8 bases lay outside the gene matches. CDR1 LNHDA and CDR2 SQIVND come from the germline V gene (reference sequence). The CDR3 DNA sequence: TGTGCCAGTAGTTTGGATGGACAGGGGGATTCTGGGGCCAACGTCCTGACTTTC. Residues: CASSLDGQGDSGANVLTF.

The chain links TRBV5-1 to TRBJ1-1; D call uncertain. Per germline, CDR1 SGHRS and CDR2 YFSETQ. V was cut by 2 bases and J by 0 bases, with 8 bases left in between. The CDR3 has 14 amino acids. The chain's CDR3 is CASSLTDMNTEAFF. The CDR3 coding sequence is TGCGCCAGCAGCTTAACAGACATGAACACTGAAGCTTTCTTT.

This chain connects TRBV5-8 to TRBJ1-1, with 8 bases identical to TRBD1. The CDR3 extends over 14 amino acids. V trimming: 2 bases; J trimming: 7 bases; junction bases outside the gene matches: 7. Germline V gives CDR1 SGHTS, CDR2 YDEGEE. The DNA for the CDR3 is TGTGCCAGCAGCTTCGGGACAGGAAAATTTGAAGCTTTCTTT. Its protein is CASSFGTGKFEAFF.

This sequence joins TRBV30 and TRBJ2-5; 9 positions agree with TRBD1. Per the germline V gene, CDR1 is GTSNPN and CDR2 is SVGIG (reference sequence). J was trimmed by 0 bases and V by 2 bases; bases with no gene match: 4. The CDR3 is 15 amino acids. CDR3 protein: CAWSTGTGNQETQYF. In DNA form, the CDR3 reads TGTGCCTGGAGTACCGGGACAGGGAACCAAGAGACCCAGTACTTC.

The rearrangement links TRBV30 to TRBJ1-4; no definite D call. The CDR3 totals 14 residues. Germline assignment: CDR1 GTSNPN and CDR2 SVGIG (reference sequence). Deletions cut 0 bases from V and 4 bases from J, with 9 bases between. Here the CDR3 DNA reads TGTGCCTGGAGTGTGATGGGAGGTAATGAAAAACTGTTTTTT. This sequence encodes CAWSVMGGNEKLFF.

V is TRBV29-1 and J is TRBJ2-2; TRBD1 is a possible D gene (5 bases). The CDR3 runs 13 residues. Germline V gives CDR1 SQVTM, CDR2 ANQGSEA. V lost 4 bases and J 6 bases, leaving 12 bases between the germline ends. The CDR3 coding sequence is TGCAGCGTTGTGGGCAGGGCCCCCGGGGAGCTGTTTTTT. Amino acid sequence: CSVVGRAPGELFF.